This note documents a single TCR beta chain sequence. The sample is drawn from a study of blood T cell repertoires in COVID-19. Repertoires were generated with immunoSEQ multiplex PCR, while TCRdb's copy carries only in-frame clones and drops some. Of 200,000 or so clones in the sample, roughly 80% were seen once. The CDR3 has 15 residues. After removal of 6 bases from V and 5 bases from J, the junction contained 6 bases not matched to a gene. Germline V gene lookup returns CDR1 LGHNA and CDR2 YNFKEQ. This TCR came from a man aged 60 to 69 with active or convalescent COVID-19. Material: peripheral blood. V and J are TRBV4-2 and TRBJ2-5; TRBD2 aligns across 13 bases. The CDR3 DNA follows: TGTGCCAGCAGAGGACTAGCGGGAGAGATGGAGACCCAGTACTTC. This gives the protein CASRGLAGEMETQYF.